These 23 T cell receptor beta chains were sequenced from one sample in a study of blood T cell repertoires in COVID-19. Only in-frame clones appear in the TCRdb table, and some are missing; sequencing was by immunoSEQ multiplex PCR. The sample holds 50,000 to 75,000 clones; roughly three quarters are singletons and the top ten take roughly 22%. The sequenced sample was peripheral blood. Receptor source: a woman aged 80 or over with active or convalescent COVID-19.

This clone was counted only a few times. The rearrangement links TRBV7-8 to TRBJ1-5; 7 bases are a match to TRBD1. V gave up 5 bases and J gave up 0 bases; unmatched junction bases: 4. CDR3 length equals 15 residues. Germline lookup yields CDR1 SGHVS and CDR2 FQNEAQ. CDR3 protein: CASSRTGDSNQPQHF. CDR3 DNA sequence: TGTGCCAGCAGCCGAACAGGGGATAGCAATCAGCCCCAGCATTTT.

The gene calls are TRBV7-6 and TRBJ1-1, with D possibly matching TRBD1 (5 bases). From germline, CDR1 is SGHVS and CDR2 FNYEAQ. Trimming left V 5 bases short and J 8 bases short, with 12 bases between. This CDR3 is 12 amino acids long. CDR3 nucleotide sequence: TGTGCCAGCAGCAAACCTGGGGGGGAAGCTTTCTTT. This encodes CASSKPGGEAFF.

The V gene is TRBV7-9, the J gene TRBJ1-5, with 7 bases that match TRBD1. The germline V gene encodes CDR1 SEHNR and CDR2 FQNEAQ (reference sequence). Trimming at V came to 4 bases and at J to 5 bases, leaving 2 bases not matched to a gene. This CDR3 has 13 residues. The CDR3 protein is CASSSTGDQPQHF. In DNA form, the CDR3 reads TGTGCCAGCAGCTCAACAGGGGATCAGCCCCAGCATTTT.

V and J are TRBV7-3 and TRBJ1-2; D is ambiguous. V lost 5 bases and J 1 base, leaving 23 bases between the germline ends. CDR1 is SGHTA and CDR2 is FQGTGA in the germline V gene. The CDR3 contains 18 residues. The CDR3 is CASSRQNRAGIGNYGYTF. The CDR3 nucleotides are TGTGCCAGCAGCCGCCAAAACCGGGCGGGAATAGGTAACTATGGCTACACCTTC. The whole variable domain, remainder taken from reference TRBV7-3 and TRBJ1-2, is GAGVSQTPSNKVTEKGKYVELRCDPISGHTALYWYRQSLGQGPEFLIYFQGTGAADDSGLPNDRFFAVRPEGSVSTLKIQRTERGDSAVYLCASSRQNRAGIGNYGYTFGSGTRLTVV.

The chain couples TRBV7-2 to TRBJ2-7; D gene unclear. The CDR3 extends over 17 amino acids. V was pared by 5 bases and J by 3 bases, with 23 bases between. Germline CDR1 is SGHTA and CDR2 is FQGNSA. CDR3 bases: TGTGCCAGCAGCCCCGTATTCGCTCTCCAGAACCTCTACGAGCAGTACTTC. Translating it yields CASSPVFALQNLYEQYF.

This clone turned up a few times. The V gene is TRBV4-2, the J gene TRBJ2-3; 10 bases are a match to TRBD2. V shed 4 bases, J shed 4 bases, and the junction held 8 bases outside the gene matches. This CDR3 spans 16 amino acids. CDR1 is LGHNA, CDR2 YNFKEQ, per germline. The CDR3: CASSRVGTSAADTQYF. CDR3 DNA sequence: TGTGCCAGCAGCCGGGTTGGGACTAGCGCTGCAGATACGCAGTATTTT.

The V and J genes are TRBV10-1 and TRBJ1-2; the D is unclear. Germline values: CDR1 WNHNN, CDR2 SYGVQD (reference sequence). The CDR3 sequence is 16 residues long. Trimming cost V 4 bases and J 3 bases, with 18 bases left between them. CDR3 protein: CASSVTAGENYYGYTF. The CDR3 nucleotides read TGCGCCAGCAGTGTTACGGCGGGAGAAAACTACTATGGCTACACCTTC.

The chain is built from TRBV4-1 and TRBJ1-2; D not certain. CDR3 length: 16 residues. The ends were cut back, 5 bases at V and 0 bases at J, with 16 bases in the middle. Germline CDR1 reads MGHRA; CDR2 reads YSYEKL. This chain's CDR3 is CASSARERRANYGYTF. The DNA of the CDR3 is TGCGCCAGCAGCGCCAGAGAGCGGCGAGCTAACTATGGCTACACCTTC.

The chain uses TRBV5-6 and TRBJ2-7, with D possibly matching TRBD1 (6 bases). Germline V gives CDR1 SGHDT, CDR2 YYEEEE. The CDR3 is 15 residues long. V was pared by 1 base and J by 6 bases, with 17 bases between. This CDR3 reads CASSLNLNRVSEQYF. In DNA form, the CDR3 reads TGTGCCAGCAGCTTGAACCTTAACAGGGTAAGCGAGCAGTACTTC.

The chain employs TRBV18 and TRBJ2-3, with 8 bases aligning to TRBD1. CDR1 KGHSH and CDR2 LQKENI come from the germline V gene. With V trimmed by 3 bases and J by 4 bases, 15 bases remained unmatched. CDR3 length: 18 residues. CDR3: CASSPSFYGQGYADTQYF. The CDR3 DNA is TGTGCCAGCTCACCGAGTTTTTACGGACAGGGATACGCAGATACGCAGTATTTT.

This chain links TRBV18 with TRBJ2-5, with TRBD1 identical over 10 bases. Germline CDR1 KGHSH, CDR2 LQKENI. Trimming cost V 4 bases and J 4 bases; bases outside gene matches: 6. This CDR3 is built from 15 residues. DNA of the CDR3: TGTGCCAGCTCACTGCGACAGGGGGCAGGAGAGACCCAGTACTTC. This gives the protein CASSLRQGAGETQYF.

This chain links TRBV3-1 (or the pseudogene TRBV3-2) with TRBJ2-3; D is perhaps TRBD1 (6 bases). The CDR3 loop spans 17 amino acids. V was trimmed by 0 bases and J by 4 bases, leaving 17 bases between them. Germline CDR1 and CDR2: LGHDT and YNNKEL (reference sequence). The CDR3 here is CASSQEGGTRLPDTQYF. The CDR3 DNA reads TGTGCCAGCAGCCAAGAGGGTGGGACACGTTTACCAGATACGCAGTATTTT.

The chain combines TRBV5-1 with TRBJ2-7; 8 nucleotides match TRBD1. This CDR3 has 14 residues. CDR1 and CDR2 (germline): SGHRS, YFSETQ. The V segment lost 4 bases and the J segment 1 base; nucleotides outside the gene matches: 4. CDR3 in amino acids: CASSKGQGSYEQYF. In DNA, the CDR3 is TGCGCCAGCAGCAAAGGACAGGGATCCTACGAGCAGTACTTC.

The chain uses TRBV21-1 and TRBJ1-2; the DNA was not used to check the table's D call, TRBD1. TRBV21-1 is marked as a pseudogene. The CDR3 consists of 13 residues. CDR3 DNA: TGTGCCAGCAGCAAGGACAGGTCGCATGGCTACACCTTC. Translated, it gives CASSKDRSHGYTF.

The chain carries TRBV19 and TRBJ1-2; unclear D gene. The germline gives CDR1 LNHDA, CDR2 SQIVND (reference sequence). Trimming cost V 5 bases and J 0 bases, with 7 bases left between them. The length of the CDR3 is 13 residues. The CDR3 spells CASSFRANYGYTF. CDR3 nucleotide sequence: TGTGCCAGTAGTTTCCGGGCTAACTATGGCTACACCTTC.

J is TRBJ2-3 and V is TRBV7-3; 13 bases align to TRBD2. V was pared by 4 bases and J by 4 bases, with 5 bases of the junction left unmatched. CDR3 size: 16 residues. CDR1 and CDR2 (germline): SGHTA, FQGTGA. The CDR3: CASSSGLAGLADTQYF. In DNA form, the CDR3 reads TGTGCCAGCAGCTCGGGACTAGCGGGGTTGGCAGATACGCAGTATTTT.

The CDR3 sequence is CASRRTGSSYNEQFF. Here the CDR3 DNA reads TGTGCCAGCAGAAGGACAGGGAGCTCCTACAATGAGCAGTTCTTC. This chain links TRBV7-8 with TRBJ2-1, with 8 bases identical to TRBD1. Trimming took 6 bases from V and 0 from J; bases not matched to a gene: 4. Germline values: CDR1 SGHVS, CDR2 FQNEAQ. The CDR3 sequence is 15 residues long.

This chain connects TRBV19 to TRBJ1-2; the D gene is possibly TRBD1 (6 bases). The germline CDR1 and CDR2 sequences are LNHDA and SQIVND (reference sequence). The CDR3 is 15 amino acids. Trimming stripped 9 bases from V and 8 bases from J, with 25 bases between. As DNA, the CDR3 is TGTGCCAGCACGCCGGCTTGGACAGCGGCCGACGGCTACACCTTC. Protein: CASTPAWTAADGYTF.

This chain connects TRBV7-8 to TRBJ1-1, with D possibly matching TRBD1 (5 bases). CDR3 size: 16 residues. Trimming pared 3 bases from V and 4 bases from J, leaving 18 bases between. Germline V gene data show CDR1 as SGHVS and CDR2 as FQNEAQ. This CDR3 is CASSLGQGNVVTEAFF. The CDR3 nucleotides read TGTGCCAGCAGCTTGGGGCAGGGCAATGTGGTCACTGAAGCTTTCTTT.

V usage is TRBV3-1 (or the pseudogene TRBV3-2) and J usage is TRBJ1-5, with D hard to call. Germline CDR1 is LGHDT and CDR2 is YNNKEL (reference sequence). V was shortened by 1 base and J by 1 base, with 14 bases between the two germline ends. CDR3 length: 17 residues. In DNA form, the CDR3 reads TGTGCCAGCAGCCAAGCAGCAGCTCTCGGGAGCAATCAGCCCCAGCATTTT. Translating it yields CASSQAAALGSNQPQHF.

The DNA for the CDR3 is TGTGCCATCATGTCCGGTGTTGGCAGGCAGAACAATGAGCAGTTCTTC. Protein: CAIMSGVGRQNNEQFF. The gene calls are TRBV10-3 and TRBJ2-1; no clear D gene. The V end lost 7 bases, the J end lost 5 bases, and 21 bases lay between the germline ends. The length of the CDR3 is 16 residues. CDR1 ENHRY and CDR2 SYGVKD come from the germline V gene.

This clone was observed a single time. Its ends do not fully match the called genes, so a read error is possible. This chain links TRBV5-1 with TRBJ2-7; maybe TRBD2 (6 bases). The germline V gene encodes CDR1 SGHRS and CDR2 YFSETQ. This CDR3 is 14 amino acids long. The CDR3 DNA reads as TGCGCCAGCAGCTTGGAACGAGGCGCGACGGGGGTAAGCTTC. This translates into CASSLERGATGVSF.

The V and J genes are TRBV23-1 and TRBJ1-2, with D unresolved. TRBV23-1 is known as an ORF, though its function is uncertain. Trimming took off 3 bases at V and 4 bases at J, with 12 bases between the two ends. The CDR3 consists of 14 residues. The CDR3 coding sequence is TGCGCCAGCAGTCAGTCACGGAGCCTCTATGGCTACACCTTC. Translating gives CASSQSRSLYGYTF.